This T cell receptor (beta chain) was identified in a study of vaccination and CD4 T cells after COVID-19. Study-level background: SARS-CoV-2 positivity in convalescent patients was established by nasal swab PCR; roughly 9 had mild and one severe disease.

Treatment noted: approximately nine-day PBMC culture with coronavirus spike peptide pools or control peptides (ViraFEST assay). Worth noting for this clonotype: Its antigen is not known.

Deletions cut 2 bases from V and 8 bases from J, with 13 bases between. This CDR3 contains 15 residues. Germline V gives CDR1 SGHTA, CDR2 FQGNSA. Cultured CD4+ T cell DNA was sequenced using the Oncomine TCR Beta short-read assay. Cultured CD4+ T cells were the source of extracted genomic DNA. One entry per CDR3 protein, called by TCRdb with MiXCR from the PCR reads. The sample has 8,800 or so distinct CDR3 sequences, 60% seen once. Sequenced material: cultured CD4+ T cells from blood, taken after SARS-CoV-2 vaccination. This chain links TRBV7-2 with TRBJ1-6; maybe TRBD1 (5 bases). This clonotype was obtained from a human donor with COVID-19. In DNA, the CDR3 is TGTGCCAGCAGCTTACGGCGGGGCGAAGATTCACCCCTCCACTTT. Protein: CASSLRRGEDSPLHF.